Following are 20 T cell receptor beta chains from one sample sequenced in a study of T cell responses to AZD1222 COVID-19 vaccine. Assay: immunoSEQ multiplex PCR; the TCRdb copy retains only in-frame clones and omits some. Among 100,000 to 150,000 clones listed, around nine tenths were seen once. The sequenced sample was peripheral blood, obtained 28 days after the second AZD1222 dose. Receptor source: an adult who received the AZD1222 COVID-19 vaccine.

The J gene is TRBJ1-4, the V gene TRBV18; D unclear. This CDR3 comprises 13 residues. Germline CDR1 reads KGHSH; CDR2 reads LQKENI. V was trimmed by 4 bases and J by 8 bases, leaving 11 bases between them. DNA for the CDR3: TGTGCCAGCTCACAGGGCATGGGGGAAAAACTGTTTTTT. Amino acids: CASSQGMGEKLFF.

This rearrangement joins TRBV27 to TRBJ1-2; possible D gene TRBD1, 5 bases. Germline assignment: CDR1 MNHEY and CDR2 SMNVEV (reference sequence). The CDR3 sequence is 13 residues long. V lost 11 bases to trimming and J lost 5 bases, with 18 bases between them. The CDR3 DNA sequence: TGTGCCCCGGAGGGGAACCCTTTATATGGCTACACCTTC. Its translation: CAPEGNPLYGYTF.

The V call is TRBV7-9, the J call TRBJ2-7; D call uncertain. The V gene's germline CDR1 is SEHNR and CDR2 FQNEAQ (reference sequence). This CDR3 has 14 amino acids. Deletions cut 1 base from V and 2 bases from J, with 9 bases between. CDR3 nucleotides: TGTGCCAGCAGCTTAGACTACGGAGCCTACGAGCAGTACTTC. This sequence encodes CASSLDYGAYEQYF. Drawing the rest from reference TRBV7-9 and TRBJ2-7, the complete variable domain is DTGVSQNPRHKITKRGQNVTFRCDPISEHNRLYWYRQTLGQGPEFLTYFQNEAQLEKSRLLSDRFSAERPKGSFSTLEIQRTEQGDSAMYLCASSLDYGAYEQYFGPGTRLTVT.

CDR3 sequence reads: CASRRLAGGSTDTQYF. DNA of the CDR3: TGTGCCAGCAGGAGGCTAGCGGGCGGAAGCACAGATACGCAGTATTTT. The chain links TRBV27 to TRBJ2-3; 8 bases match TRBD2. There are 16 residues in the CDR3. Germline CDR1 MNHEY, CDR2 SMNVEV (reference sequence). The V segment lost 6 bases and the J segment 0 bases; nucleotides outside the gene matches: 8.

This chain uses TRBV19 with TRBJ1-4; tentatively, D is TRBD1 (6 bases). Trimming shortened V by 1 base and J by 5 bases, and 11 bases separated the two germline ends. The CDR3 is 15 residues long. Germline V gene sequence: CDR1 LNHDA, CDR2 SQIVND (reference sequence). Here the CDR3 DNA reads TGTGCCAGTAGTATAGCGAGACAGGCGAATGAAAAACTGTTTTTT. This codes for CASSIARQANEKLFF.

V usage is TRBV19 and J usage is TRBJ1-5; D uncertain. CDR1 and CDR2 (germline): LNHDA, SQIVND (reference sequence). The length of the CDR3 is 15 residues. Trimming cost V 0 bases and J 0 bases, with 6 bases left between them. DNA of the CDR3: TGTGCCAGTAGTATAGATCCGAATAGCAATCAGCCCCAGCATTTT. Translating gives CASSIDPNSNQPQHF.

This clone appeared a single time. This chain uses TRBV11-3 with TRBJ2-3, with D possibly being TRBD1 or TRBD2 (5 bases each). Germline lookup yields CDR1 SGHNT and CDR2 YENEEA. V gave up 0 bases and J gave up 5 bases, with 9 bases separating them. CDR3 length: 14 residues. CDR3 region: CASSLEGVGDTQYF. CDR3 nucleotide sequence: TGTGCCAGCAGCTTAGAGGGGGTGGGAGATACGCAGTATTTT.

The genes are TRBV4-2 and TRBJ2-5; 8 nucleotides match TRBD1. Germline CDR1 LGHNA, CDR2 YNFKEQ. V gave up 4 bases and J gave up 2 bases; unmatched junction bases: 3. The length of the CDR3 is 14 residues. This CDR3 is CASSRGQGQETQYF. As DNA, the CDR3 is TGTGCCAGCAGCCGAGGACAGGGTCAAGAGACCCAGTACTTC.

V usage is TRBV19 and J usage is TRBJ1-1, with D possibly being TRBD1 (5 bases). Germline V CDR1 and CDR2: LNHDA, SQIVND (reference sequence). The CDR3 is 14 amino acids. V was pared by 6 bases and J by 3 bases, with 14 bases between. DNA of the CDR3: TGTGCCAGTAGGATCGTCCAGGGTTACACTGAAGCTTTCTTT. This codes for CASRIVQGYTEAFF.

The V call is TRBV9, the J call TRBJ2-1, with D possibly TRBD1 on 6 matching bases. The V gene's germline CDR1 is SGDLS and CDR2 YYNGEE. Deletions cut 3 bases from V and 10 bases from J, with 14 bases between. CDR3 size: 13 residues. CDR3 nucleotide sequence: TGTGCCAGCAGCGCCCTACAGGGAGAAGAGCAGTTCTTC. Translated, it gives CASSALQGEEQFF. Drawing the rest from reference TRBV9 and TRBJ2-1, the complete variable domain is DSGVTQTPKHLITATGQRVTLRCSPRSGDLSVYWYQQSLDQGLQFLIQYYNGEERAKGNILERFSAQQFPDLHSELNLSSLELGDSALYFCASSALQGEEQFFGPGTRLTVL.

The chain combines TRBV7-9 with TRBJ2-5; TRBD1 agrees at 9 bases. V lost 7 bases to trimming and J lost 7 bases; unmatched junction nucleotides: 10. The CDR3 sequence is 14 residues long. Germline CDR1 and CDR2: SEHNR and FQNEAQ (reference sequence). CDR3 amino acids: CASTSRTGAPTQYF. CDR3 bases: TGTGCCAGCACCTCCCGGACAGGGGCACCGACCCAGTACTTC.

The rearrangement uses TRBV20-1 and TRBJ2-1; no clear D gene. V shed 3 bases and J shed 12 bases, with 12 bases lying between them. Germline CDR1 is DFQATT and CDR2 is SNEGSKA (reference sequence). The CDR3 runs to 11 residues. This CDR3 is CSARSLAPQFF. The CDR3 nucleotides are TGCAGTGCTAGGAGTCTGGCGCCGCAGTTCTTC.

V is TRBV9 and J is TRBJ1-3; D is perhaps TRBD1 (6 bases). Trimming stripped 3 bases from V and 2 bases from J, with 15 bases between. This CDR3 region has 16 residues. CDR1 and CDR2 from the germline V gene are SGDLS and YYNGEE. The chain's CDR3 is CASSAYLEGAGNTIYF. As DNA, the CDR3 is TGTGCCAGCAGCGCCTACCTGGAGGGGGCTGGAAACACCATATATTTT.

J is TRBJ2-2 and V is TRBV7-2, with 10 nucleotides matching TRBD1. V shed 1 base and J 4 bases; nucleotides not matched to a gene: 9. The V gene's germline CDR1 is SGHTA and CDR2 FQGNSA. The CDR3 loop spans 18 amino acids. CDR3 residues: CASSLVVMGQGSTGELFF. In DNA form, the CDR3 reads TGTGCCAGCAGCTTAGTGGTCATGGGACAGGGGAGCACCGGGGAGCTGTTTTTT.

The J gene is TRBJ2-1, the V gene TRBV15, with 14 bases aligning to TRBD2. The CDR3 totals 19 residues. CDR1 and CDR2 from the germline V gene are LNHNV and YYDKDF (reference sequence). The V segment lost 0 bases and the J segment 3 bases; nucleotides outside the gene matches: 7. The CDR3 DNA follows: TGTGCCACCAGCAGAGATCCGGGGACTAGCGGGAGTGTCTACAATGAGCAGTTCTTC. The encoded protein is CATSRDPGTSGSVYNEQFF.

The chain links TRBV11-3 to TRBJ2-1, with D tentatively TRBD1 (5 bases). V was cut by 4 bases and J by 8 bases, with 9 bases left in between. The CDR3 totals 12 residues. Germline V gene lookup returns CDR1 SGHNT and CDR2 YENEEA. CDR3 coding DNA: TGTGCCAGCAGCTCAAGGGGTGATGAGCAGTTCTTC. It is translated as CASSSRGDEQFF.

The count of this clone is one. This sequence joins TRBV13 and TRBJ2-1, with 7 bases lining up with TRBD1. Germline assignment: CDR1 PRHDT and CDR2 FYEKMQ (reference sequence). The CDR3 sequence is 16 residues long. Trimming removed 0 bases from V and 9 bases from J; junction bases left unmatched: 11. For the CDR3, the DNA is TGTGCCAGCAGCTTAGGAGGGGACAGTGGATGGGGTGAGCAGTTCTTC. Encoded protein: CASSLGGDSGWGEQFF.

The V and J genes are TRBV5-4 and TRBJ2-7, with D uncertain. Germline V lookup: CDR1 SGHNT, CDR2 YYREEE (reference sequence). Deletions cut 3 bases from V and 0 bases from J, with 4 bases between. This CDR3 has 12 residues. DNA of the CDR3: TGTGCCAGCAGCTCGAGCTCCTACGAGCAGTACTTC. This codes for CASSSSSYEQYF.

V is TRBV19 and J is TRBJ1-1; D not certain. Germline-derived CDR1 and CDR2 are LNHDA and SQIVND (reference sequence). The V end was cut by 5 bases, the J end by 1 base, with 8 bases between. This CDR3 contains 13 residues. The CDR3 coding sequence is TGTGCCAGTAGTCCCACACGGAACACTGAAGCTTTCTTT. It translates to CASSPTRNTEAFF.

The CDR3 nucleotides are TGTGCCAGCAGTTCAGACGCCCGGAGTATCTCCTACGAGCAGTACTTC. It translates to CASSSDARSISYEQYF. The chain has TRBV6-6 and TRBJ2-7; D not certain. CDR1 MNHNY and CDR2 SVGAGI come from the germline V gene (reference sequence). With 4 bases removed from V and 0 bases from J, the gap between germline ends came to 16 bases. This CDR3 has 16 residues.